This T cell receptor beta chain appears in the sequencing data of a study of beta chain features in type 1 diabetes. Study-wide context: Age, gender, cell numbers and subset yield matched between patients and controls. Whole-study results and caveats: The naive, central memory and Treg TCRB repertoires showed an apparent similarity that was greater among patients than among healthy donors.

CDR1 is SGDLS, CDR2 YYNGEE, per germline. The CDR3 runs 14 residues. Trimming pared 2 bases from V and 5 bases from J, leaving 13 bases between. The isolated RNA, all of it, was reverse transcribed, so expressed TCRB transcripts were what got sequenced. The method was immunoSEQ multiplex PCR; TCRdb's version includes in-frame clones alone and lacks a portion of them. The sample lists about 320,000 clones; 11% to 15% were seen once. About this clone itself: No antigen is known for it.

This TCR was sampled from a man younger than 40 in good health. The chain has TRBV9 and TRBJ2-5; maybe TRBD1 (5 bases). Sequenced: central memory CD4+ T cells from blood. This CDR3 reads CASSVGAYRETQYF. As DNA, the CDR3 is TGTGCCAGCAGCGTTGGTGCCTACAGGGAGACCCAGTACTTC. Using reference TRBV9 and TRBJ2-5 for the parts outside the CDR3, the full variable domain is DSGVTQTPKHLITATGQRVTLRCSPRSGDLSVYWYQQSLDQGLQFLIQYYNGEERAKGNILERFSAQQFPDLHSELNLSSLELGDSALYFCASSVGAYRETQYFGPGTRLLVL.